This T cell receptor (beta chain) was recovered during a study of cytomegalovirus exposure and HLA in healthy donors. The PCR had 60 Vbeta and 13 Jbeta primers. Generated by immunoSEQ multiplex PCR, the TCRdb table keeps only in-frame clones and is missing some. The repertoire holds about 160,000 clones, with around 80% as singletons. Germline V gives CDR1 LNHDA, CDR2 SQIVND (reference sequence). Trimming removed 2 bases from V and 7 bases from J, with 8 bases in between. The CDR3 totals 13 residues. This sequence originates from a man between 40 and 49 years old in good health and CMV-seronegative. Sequenced input: PBMCs. The chain carries TRBV19 and TRBJ1-4; D unclear. The CDR3 DNA is TGTGCCAGTAGTATACGGGGTAGTGAAAAACTGTTTTTT. It translates to CASSIRGSEKLFF.